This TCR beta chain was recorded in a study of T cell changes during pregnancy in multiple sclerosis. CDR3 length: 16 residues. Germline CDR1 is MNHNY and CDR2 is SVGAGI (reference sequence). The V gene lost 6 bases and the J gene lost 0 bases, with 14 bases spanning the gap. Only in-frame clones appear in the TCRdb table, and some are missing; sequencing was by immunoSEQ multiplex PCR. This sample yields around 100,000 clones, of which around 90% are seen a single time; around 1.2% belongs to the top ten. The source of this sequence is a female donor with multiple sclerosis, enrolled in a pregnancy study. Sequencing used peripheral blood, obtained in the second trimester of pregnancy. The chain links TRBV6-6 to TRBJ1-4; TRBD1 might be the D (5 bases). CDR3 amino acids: CASRGREVSTNEKLFF. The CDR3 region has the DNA TGTGCCAGCAGAGGCAGGGAGGTATCAACTAATGAAAAACTGTTTTTT.